The present entry profiles one T cell receptor beta chain with its context. With 0 bases clipped from V and 3 bases from J, the junction kept 3 bases outside the gene matches. The CDR3 covers 16 residues. Germline V gene lookup returns CDR1 LGHNA and CDR2 YNFKEQ. These data are taken from a study of blood T cell repertoires in COVID-19. Authors' processing steps: Nucleated cell number was recorded as an estimate derived from reference gene primer amplification. TCRdb's copy holds only in-frame clones and misses some; the assay was immunoSEQ multiplex PCR. The V and J calls and clone size are taken from that table; D and trimming were inferred from the DNA. The table has more than 150,000 clones, about nine tenths seen once; the top ten hold more than 2%.

The V call is TRBV4-2, the J call TRBJ2-1, with 9 bases aligning to TRBD1. Sequenced sample: peripheral blood. The clonotype originates from a woman in her seventies with acute or convalescent COVID-19. DNA of the CDR3: TGTGCCAGCAGCCAAGAGACAGGGGGATTCTACAATGAGCAGTTCTTC. This encodes CASSQETGGFYNEQFF.